The 25 T cell receptor beta chains given below trace back to one sample, sequenced in a study of beta chain features in type 1 diabetes. Study findings and constraints: Significant though moderate, a shortening of TCRB CDR3s appeared in all four CD4+ subsets of Type 1 diabetes patients.

The isolated RNA, all of it, was reverse transcribed, so expressed TCRB transcripts were what got sequenced. Produced via immunoSEQ multiplex PCR; TCRdb's table is partial and in-frame only. The data show about 650,000 clones, around an eighth seen once. No antigen is known for these receptors. The sequenced sample consisted of naive CD4+ T cells from blood. These receptors were collected from a man aged 25 to 40 with type 1 diabetes.

This clone has more than one count but fewer than ten. Other DNA sequences of this sample code for an identical CDR3. The chain joins TRBV14 to TRBJ2-3; D not resolved. The CDR3 spans 12 residues. V was pared by 1 base and J by 5 bases, with 4 bases between. Germline CDR1 reads SGHDN; CDR2 reads FVKESK. CDR3 bases: TGTGCCAGCAGCCAAGTCAGAGATACGCAGTATTTT. It translates to CASSQVRDTQYF. Full variable domain (rest looked up from reference TRBV14 and TRBJ2-3): EAGVTQFPSHSVIEKGQTVTLRCDPISGHDNLYWYRRVMGKEIKFLLHFVKESKQDESGMPNNRFLAERTGGTYSTLKVQPAELEDSGVYFCASSQVRDTQYFGPGTRLTVL.

This sequence joins TRBV28 and TRBJ2-7; D uncertain. The CDR3 has 12 residues. Per germline, CDR1 MDHEN and CDR2 SYDVKM. Trimming took 6 bases from V and 2 from J, leaving 8 bases between them. DNA of the CDR3: TGTGCCAGCAGGACCCAAACCTACGAGCAGTACTTC. Its translation: CASRTQTYEQYF. The full variable domain, with the rest looked up from reference TRBV28 and TRBJ2-7, is DVKVTQSSRYLVKRTGEKVFLECVQDMDHENMFWYRQDPGLGLRLIYFSYDVKMKEKGDIPEGYSVSREKKERFSLILESASTNQTSMYLCASRTQTYEQYFGPGTRLTVT.

To note about this clone: Other nucleotide sequences from this sample produce the same CDR3. The V and J genes are TRBV5-4 and TRBJ1-2, with TRBD1 matching 10 bases. The CDR3 totals 14 residues. V shed 0 bases, J shed 5 bases, and the junction held 1 base outside the gene matches. The germline V gene encodes CDR1 SGHNT and CDR2 YYREEE (reference sequence). Here the CDR3 DNA reads TGTGCCAGCAGCTTGGAGGACAGGGGGTATGGCTACACCTTC. Its protein is CASSLEDRGYGYTF.

This rearrangement joins TRBV5-1 to TRBJ2-7, with D possibly matching TRBD2 (6 bases). Trimming left V 4 bases short and J 6 bases short, with 14 bases between. The CDR3 spans 13 residues. In germline, CDR1 is SGHRS, CDR2 YFSETQ. The CDR3 DNA reads as TGCGCCAGCAGCCCCGGGGGTTCTGCCGAGCAGTACTTC. Translating it yields CASSPGGSAEQYF.

As DNA, the CDR3 is TGTGCCAGCAGCTTAGCCGGGACAGTGAACACCGGGGAGCTGTTTTTT. This encodes CASSLAGTVNTGELFF. J is TRBJ2-2 and V is TRBV7-8; TRBD1 aligns across 7 bases. CDR3 size: 16 residues. The ends lost 0 bases at V and 1 base at J; junction bases unmatched: 2. The germline V gene has CDR1 SGHVS and CDR2 FQNEAQ.

The CDR3 sequence: CSVAGVANYGYTF. CDR3 sequence (DNA): TGCAGCGTTGCGGGGGTAGCTAACTATGGCTACACCTTC. The chain combines TRBV29-1 with TRBJ1-2, with D possibly being TRBD1 (5 bases). Trimming removed 4 bases from V and 0 bases from J, with 9 bases in between. This CDR3 contains 13 residues. Germline assignment: CDR1 SQVTM and CDR2 ANQGSEA.

The chain employs TRBV7-2 and TRBJ2-6, with D possibly matching TRBD1 (6 bases). The CDR3 extends over 17 amino acids. The V gene's germline CDR1 is SGHTA and CDR2 FQGNSA. The germline V and J ends were trimmed by 5 bases and 0 bases, with 14 bases remaining between them. The CDR3 bases are TGTGCCAGCAGCCCCCTTCTGGACAGCTCTGGGGCCAACGTCCTGACTTTC. Residues: CASSPLLDSSGANVLTF.

The V call is TRBV28, the J call TRBJ2-6, with D perhaps matching TRBD2 (6 bases). Deletions cut 6 bases from V and 4 bases from J, with 10 bases between. The CDR3 sequence is 14 residues long. Per the germline V gene, CDR1 is MDHEN and CDR2 is SYDVKM. The DNA of the CDR3 is TGTGCCAGCAGCTCCGGGGGAGGGGCCAACGTCCTGACTTTC. Translating it yields CASSSGGGANVLTF.

This clone was found a few times. Other DNA sequences in the same sample also yield this CDR3. The chain links TRBV29-1 to TRBJ1-1; D not resolved. V was trimmed by 4 bases and J by 1 base, leaving 7 bases between them. The CDR3 covers 12 residues. The germline gives CDR1 SQVTM, CDR2 ANQGSEA. The CDR3 loop is CSVGSGNTEAFF. The CDR3 bases are TGCAGCGTTGGGTCGGGGAACACTGAAGCTTTCTTT.

As concerns this clone: This sample also contains other DNA sequences that code for the same CDR3. The rearrangement links TRBV15 to TRBJ2-5; D gene unclear. Looked up from germline, CDR1 is LNHNV and CDR2 is YYDKDF (reference sequence). CDR3 length equals 14 residues. Trimming shortened V by 0 bases and J by 1 base, and 6 bases separated the two germline ends. CDR3 nucleotide sequence: TGTGCCACCAGCAGAGATTTACGCCAAGAGACCCAGTACTTC. Translation: CATSRDLRQETQYF. The variable domain in full, completed from reference TRBV15 and TRBJ2-5, reads DAMVIQNPRYQVTQFGKPVTLSCSQTLNHNVMYWYQQKSSQAPKLLFHYYDKDFNNEADTPDNFQSRRPNTSFCFLDIRSPGLGDTAMYLCATSRDLRQETQYFGPGTRLLVL.

In its sample, this clone was seen a few times. The rearrangement joins TRBV29-1 to TRBJ2-1; 8 positions match TRBD2. The V gene end was trimmed by 3 bases and the J gene end by 1 base; junction bases not matched to a gene: 5. Looked up from germline, CDR1 is SQVTM and CDR2 is ANQGSEA. This CDR3 is 15 amino acids long. CDR3 residues: CSVESIAGSYNEQFF. The CDR3, as DNA: TGCAGCGTTGAGTCTATAGCGGGGTCCTACAATGAGCAGTTCTTC.

This clone has only a few counts. The chain couples TRBV5-4 to TRBJ2-5; D unresolved. CDR1 is SGHNT and CDR2 is YYREEE in the germline V gene (reference sequence). V was clipped by 2 bases and J by 2 bases, with 7 bases between them. The CDR3 covers 13 residues. DNA of the CDR3: TGTGCCAGCAGCTTCATGTTTCAAGAGACCCAGTACTTC. Translation gives CASSFMFQETQYF.

This clone showed up just a few times. The V call is TRBV5-1, the J call TRBJ2-5; D not resolved. The CDR3 is 14 amino acids. Looked up from germline, CDR1 is SGHRS and CDR2 is YFSETQ. The V and J ends lost 0 bases and 0 bases respectively, with 6 bases between them. The CDR3 spells CASSLGSNQETQYF. DNA for the CDR3: TGCGCCAGCAGCTTGGGTTCGAACCAAGAGACCCAGTACTTC.

J is TRBJ1-2 and V is TRBV4-3; TRBD1 might be the D (6 bases). The V end was cut by 1 base, the J end by 6 bases, with 18 bases between. The CDR3 is made up of 16 amino acids. The V gene's germline CDR1 is LGHNA and CDR2 YSLEER. CDR3 in amino acids: CASSQGVHEGGDGYTF. The CDR3 DNA sequence: TGCGCCAGCAGCCAAGGGGTTCATGAGGGGGGCGATGGCTACACCTTC.

This clone was counted only a few times. This rearrangement joins TRBV25-1 to TRBJ1-6; tentative D call: TRBD1 (6 bases). CDR1 is MGHDK, CDR2 SYGVNS, per germline. CDR3 size: 15 residues. The V end lost 3 bases, the J end lost 7 bases, and 13 bases lay between the germline ends. Here the CDR3 reads CASSERGGGNSPLHF. The CDR3 region has the DNA TGTGCCAGCAGTGAGCGGGGAGGGGGAAATTCACCCCTCCACTTT.

The rearrangement uses TRBV10-3 and TRBJ2-3; D uncertain. CDR1 and CDR2 from the germline V gene are ENHRY and SYGVKD. This CDR3 is 13 amino acids long. V lost 6 bases and J lost 5, with 12 bases in between. For the CDR3, the DNA is TGTGCCATCAGAGGACCGGCGAAAGATACGCAGTATTTT. Translating gives CAIRGPAKDTQYF.

The CDR3 DNA reads TGTGCCAGCAGTGAATTACGGAAGGGGAGGGTCGGCACTGAAGCTTTCTTT. Translation: CASSELRKGRVGTEAFF. This chain connects TRBV25-1 to TRBJ1-1; weak D call: TRBD1 (5 bases). The V gene lost 1 base and the J gene lost 4 bases, with 19 bases spanning the gap. The CDR3 is made up of 17 amino acids. Germline CDR1 MGHDK, CDR2 SYGVNS.

This clone came up a few times. This chain joins TRBV4-2 and TRBJ2-5, with TRBD2 as a possible D gene (6 bases). The CDR3 length is 14 residues. Trimming pared 1 base from V and 3 bases from J, leaving 9 bases between. Germline loops: CDR1 LGHNA, CDR2 YNFKEQ. The CDR3 nucleotides read TGTGCCAGCAGCCAAGTGACTAGTGAAGAGACCCAGTACTTC. Residues: CASSQVTSEETQYF.

This clone has a handful of counts. This chain links TRBV10-3 with TRBJ1-6; D remains ambiguous. This CDR3 spans 13 amino acids. The V end was cut by 6 bases, the J end by 11 bases, with 14 bases between. Germline V gene lookup returns CDR1 ENHRY and CDR2 SYGVKD. In DNA, the CDR3 is TGTGCCATCAGCGACCCCCGGGGTCCACCCCTCCACTTT. It translates to CAISDPRGPPLHF.

The chain combines TRBV7-2 with TRBJ1-5; unclear D gene. In germline, CDR1 is SGHTA, CDR2 FQGNSA. The CDR3 is made up of 13 amino acids. Trimming took 8 bases from V and 5 from J, leaving 13 bases between them. The CDR3 nucleotides read TGTGCCAGCGGCGGAGGATTCGATCAGCCCCAGCATTTT. It codes for CASGGGFDQPQHF.

In this sample, this clone turned up a few times. The rearrangement joins TRBV27 to TRBJ1-2, with TRBD1 matching 7 bases. CDR3 length: 15 residues. V lost 8 bases, J lost 4 bases, and 13 bases stayed unmatched. Per the germline V gene, CDR1 is MNHEY and CDR2 is SMNVEV (reference sequence). This chain's CDR3 is CASRRGAGGPYGYTF. As DNA, the CDR3 is TGTGCCAGCCGAAGGGGGGCAGGGGGTCCCTATGGCTACACCTTC.

This clone was seen a handful of times. The chain combines TRBV29-1 with TRBJ1-3, with no clear D. V lost 4 bases to trimming and J lost 2 bases, with 12 bases between them. The CDR3 covers 14 residues. Germline lookup yields CDR1 SQVTM and CDR2 ANQGSEA. This CDR3 is CSVAVDNAGNTIYF. For the CDR3, the DNA is TGCAGCGTTGCCGTGGATAACGCTGGAAACACCATATATTTT. The whole variable domain, filled in from reference TRBV29-1 and TRBJ1-3, reads SAVISQKPSRDICQRGTSLTIQCQVDSQVTMMFWYRQQPGQSLTLIATANQGSEATYESGFVIDKFPISRPNLTFSTLTVSNMSPEDSSIYLCSVAVDNAGNTIYFGEGSWLTVV.

In this sample, this clone turned up a few times. The J gene is TRBJ2-7, the V gene TRBV2; tentatively, D is TRBD1 (6 bases). The CDR3 spans 15 residues. Germline-derived CDR1 and CDR2 are SNHLY and FYNNEI. Trimming removed 8 bases from V and 6 bases from J, with 23 bases in between. The CDR3 region has the DNA TGTGCCAGCTCTCCTGAAGAGGCAGGGGAAGGCGAGCAGTACTTC. Translation gives CASSPEEAGEGEQYF.

This clone was seen a handful of times. The genes are TRBV5-1 and TRBJ2-3; a weak D match, TRBD1 (5 bases). Germline CDR1 reads SGHRS; CDR2 reads YFSETQ. The CDR3 has 15 amino acids. The germline V and J ends were trimmed by 0 bases and 3 bases, with 11 bases remaining between them. CDR3 in DNA: TGCGCCAGCAGCTTGGGCAGGGATTGGACAGATACGCAGTATTTT. Translation gives CASSLGRDWTDTQYF.

V is TRBV27 and J is TRBJ2-2; perhaps TRBD2 as D (6 bases). The V gene lost 8 bases and the J gene lost 2 bases, with 15 bases spanning the gap. From germline, CDR1 is MNHEY and CDR2 SMNVEV (reference sequence). This CDR3 is built from 15 residues. CDR3 DNA sequence: TGTGCCAGCTCCCCTTCCGGGACTAACACCGGGGAGCTGTTTTTT. Translation gives CASSPSGTNTGELFF.